The 26 T cell receptor beta chains listed next were all sequenced from one sample in a study of read filtering for tumor transcriptome and immune sequencing. From roughly 390 ng of RNA, a library with molecular barcoded alpha/delta and beta/gamma adaptors was made. TCRdb re-called the reads through MiXCR, storing one row per CDR3 protein. The sample lists approximately 60,000 distinct CDR3 sequences; roughly 19% were seen once. The sample consisted of a population of CD138-negative cells sorted from bone marrow. The receptors originated from a donor older than 35 with multiple myeloma.

This chain connects TRBV28 to TRBJ1-5, with 9 bases fitting TRBD1. Trimming took 6 bases from V and 3 from J; bases not matched to a gene: 9. Germline CDR1 and CDR2: MDHEN and SYDVKM. This CDR3 contains 16 residues. The CDR3 protein is CASRDTGTGINQPQHF. The CDR3 DNA follows: TGTGCCAGCAGGGACACCGGGACAGGGATCAATCAGCCCCAGCATTTT.

This clonotype appeared a few times. J is TRBJ2-3 and V is TRBV2, with D tentatively TRBD1 (6 bases). Per germline, CDR1 SNHLY and CDR2 FYNNEI. Trimming shortened V by 3 bases and J by 2 bases, and 12 bases separated the two germline ends. The CDR3 length is 15 residues. CDR3 region: CASSEAGQITDTQYF. The CDR3 DNA sequence: TGTGCCAGCAGTGAGGCTGGACAGATCACAGATACGCAGTATTTT.

This clonotype was counted ten times or more. CDR3 protein: CASSLDTTNEKLFF. The CDR3 coding sequence is TGCGCCAGCAGCTTGGACACAACTAATGAAAAACTGTTTTTT. The rearrangement joins TRBV5-1 to TRBJ1-4; no firm D call. Deletions cut 0 bases from V and 0 bases from J, with 3 bases between. Germline V lookup: CDR1 SGHRS, CDR2 YFSETQ. The CDR3 contains 14 residues.

A word on this clonotype: As the CDR3 is not closed by the conserved phenylalanine or tryptophan, this likely results from a read error. The J gene is TRBJ2-5, the V gene TRBV6-5, with D possibly matching TRBD2 (5 bases). CDR3 length: 15 amino acids. Germline V gene lookup returns CDR1 MNHEY and CDR2 SVGAGI. Between the trimmed V and J ends, which lost 6 bases and 7 bases, there was a span of 21 bases. The CDR3 nucleotides read TGTGCCAGCAGGAAAGCCGGGTCGGGGAAGGTGACCCAGTACTTA. It encodes CASRKAGSGKVTQYL.

About this clonotype: A much larger clone differs from this one at a single base, so this may be a read error. This is likely a read error, given that the CDR3 carries no conserved phenylalanine or tryptophan at its end. The CDR3: CATRQGETNEKLFL. CDR3 bases: TGTGCCACCAGACAGGGGGAGACTAATGAAAAACTGTTTCTT. This chain joins TRBV10-3 and TRBJ1-4; 9 nucleotides agree with TRBD1. The CDR3 runs 14 residues. V dropped 10 bases and J dropped 2; count of bases not matched to a gene: 5. CDR1 is ENHRY, CDR2 SYGVKD, per germline.

This clonotype occurred many times. The rearrangement joins TRBV5-5 to TRBJ2-1, with D uncertain. Germline V CDR1 and CDR2: SGHKS, YYEKEE (reference sequence). The CDR3 has 15 residues. Deletions cut 0 bases from V and 4 bases from J, with 11 bases between. In DNA form, the CDR3 reads TGTGCCAGCAGCTTGGCCGTGGCAGTTTACAATGAGCAGTTCTTC. Translation gives CASSLAVAVYNEQFF.

On this clonotype itself: Relative to the germline gene, one junction end is altered; a read error may explain this. V gene TRBV11-3 combines with J gene TRBJ2-1; D tentatively reads TRBD1 or TRBD2 (5 bases each). This CDR3 has 13 residues. In germline, CDR1 is SGHNT, CDR2 YENEEA. CDR3 in amino acids: CASSPGPRHEQLF. DNA of the CDR3: TGTGCCAGCAGTCCGGGGCCCAGACATGAGCAGCTCTTC.

Within the sample, this clonotype is medium-sized. V and J are TRBV10-3 and TRBJ2-2, with D possibly TRBD1 on 5 matching bases. Trimming shortened V by 0 bases and J by 1 base, and 9 bases separated the two germline ends. The CDR3 has 16 amino acids. The V gene's germline CDR1 is ENHRY and CDR2 SYGVKD. CDR3 residues: CAISESYRLNTGELFF. DNA for the CDR3: TGTGCCATCAGTGAGTCGTACAGGCTGAACACCGGGGAGCTGTTTTTT.

In regard to this clonotype: A much larger clonotype is one base distant, so this may be a read error. The genes are TRBV19 and TRBJ2-1; 7 bases match TRBD2. The germline V gene has CDR1 LNHDA and CDR2 SQIVND (reference sequence). The length of the CDR3 is 14 residues. The CDR3 sequence: CAGSMGTNLNEQFF. In nucleotides, the CDR3 is TGTGCCGGTAGTATGGGGACTAATCTGAATGAGCAGTTCTTC.

This clonotype has at least ten counts. The chain carries TRBV7-9 and TRBJ1-1; no reliable D call. Germline V gives CDR1 SEHNR, CDR2 FQNEAQ (reference sequence). The CDR3 loop spans 13 amino acids. V was pared by 1 base and J by 6 bases, with 9 bases between. The CDR3 sequence is CASSLEPGSEAFF. In DNA form, the CDR3 reads TGTGCCAGCAGCTTAGAACCGGGCTCTGAAGCTTTCTTT.

This clonotype was picked up many times. The V gene is TRBV10-3, the J gene TRBJ2-1, with TRBD2 matching over 9 bases. The V segment lost 0 bases and the J segment 8 bases; nucleotides outside the gene matches: 11. The CDR3 totals 17 residues. Germline V gene data show CDR1 as ENHRY and CDR2 as SYGVKD. In DNA form, the CDR3 reads TGTGCCATCAGTGAGTCCGAAGCGGGAGGAAGTTTGTATGAGCAGTTCTTC. It encodes CAISESEAGGSLYEQFF.

This clonotype was counted at least ten times. Its ends do not fully match the called genes, so a read error is possible. This chain links TRBV2 with TRBJ2-2; D is uncertain. Germline V CDR1 and CDR2: SNHLY, FYNNEI. There are 11 residues in the CDR3. Here the CDR3 DNA reads TGCGCCAGCAGCACCACCGGGGAGCTGTTTTTT. It encodes CASSTTGELFF.

This clonotype was observed many times. The conserved closing phenylalanine or tryptophan is absent in this CDR3, likely reflecting a read error. The rearrangement uses TRBV11-2 and TRBJ2-6; D call uncertain. This CDR3 is built from 13 residues. Germline V gene data show CDR1 as SGHAT and CDR2 as FQNNGV. Trimming stripped 3 bases from V and 0 bases from J, with 0 bases between. The CDR3 DNA is TGTGCCAGCAGCTTCTCTGGGGCCAACGTCCTGACTCTC. Residues: CASSFSGANVLTL.

This chain joins TRBV5-1 and TRBJ2-7; TRBD2 agrees at 10 bases. The J segment lost 6 bases and the V segment lost 4 bases, leaving 7 bases of the junction unmatched. CDR1 and CDR2 from the germline V gene are SGHRS and YFSETQ. The CDR3 is made up of 14 amino acids. In DNA, the CDR3 is TGCGCCAGCAGCCCTGGACTAGCGGAGGTCGAGCAGTACTTC. Translating it yields CASSPGLAEVEQYF.

As regards this clonotype: One junction end disagrees with the germline gene, perhaps due to a read error. The chain employs TRBV2 and TRBJ1-2, with D tentatively TRBD1 (5 bases). From germline, CDR1 is SNHLY and CDR2 FYNNEI. The CDR3 runs 13 residues. CDR3 region: CASSGAGTYSYTF. The DNA for the CDR3 is TGCGCCAGCAGTGGAGCAGGGACCTATAGCTACACCTTC.

This clonotype was detected ten times or more. The V call is TRBV7-2, the J call TRBJ2-1; D not certain. The length of the CDR3 is 13 residues. Trimming took 2 bases from V and 5 from J, leaving 7 bases between them. The V gene's germline CDR1 is SGHTA and CDR2 FQGNSA. The CDR3 protein is CASSLSGDNEQFF. The DNA of the CDR3 is TGTGCCAGCAGCTTATCCGGAGACAATGAGCAGTTCTTC.

The sample holds many counts of this clonotype. The gene calls are TRBV5-1 and TRBJ1-1, with 9 nucleotides matching TRBD1. The CDR3 is made up of 14 amino acids. Germline CDR1 and CDR2: SGHRS and YFSETQ. The ends lost 0 bases at V and 3 bases at J; junction bases unmatched: 0. This CDR3 reads CASSLGTGDTEAFF. The CDR3 DNA is TGCGCCAGCAGCTTGGGGACAGGGGACACTGAAGCTTTCTTT.

This clonotype was found many times. This rearrangement joins TRBV9 to TRBJ2-3; D is perhaps TRBD1 or TRBD2 (5 bases each). CDR3 size: 14 residues. V dropped 4 bases and J dropped 6 bases, with 15 bases sitting between them. Looked up from germline, CDR1 is SGDLS and CDR2 is YYNGEE. CDR3: CASSPEGPTDTQYF. DNA for the CDR3: TGTGCCAGCAGCCCCGAGGGGCCCACGGATACGCAGTATTTT.

The chain uses TRBV2 and TRBJ1-1; D is perhaps TRBD1 (5 bases). Per germline, CDR1 SNHLY and CDR2 FYNNEI. The CDR3 length is 14 residues. Trimming removed 4 bases at V and 0 bases at J, with 9 bases between. CDR3 sequence reads: CASSVGGVNTEAFF. In DNA form, the CDR3 reads TGTGCCAGCAGTGTGGGGGGGGTGAACACTGAAGCTTTCTTT.

This clonotype came up many times. The chain joins TRBV7-6 to TRBJ2-5, with D perhaps being TRBD1 or TRBD2 (5 bases each). Trimming took 1 base from V and 4 from J, leaving 13 bases between them. The germline CDR1 and CDR2 sequences are SGHVS and FNYEAQ. The CDR3 is made up of 15 amino acids. The CDR3 is CASSLGGRGGETQYF. The CDR3, as DNA: TGTGCCAGCAGCTTAGGGGGCCGAGGAGGAGAGACCCAGTACTTC.

Details on this clonotype: This may be a read error: a much more frequent sequence differs by one nucleotide. J is TRBJ2-3 and V is TRBV7-4; no reliable D call. The CDR3 consists of 12 residues. Trimming took off 3 bases at V and 5 bases at J, with 6 bases between the two ends. Germline loops: CDR1 SGHVT, CDR2 SQSDAQ. In DNA, the CDR3 is TGTGCCAGCAGCTTGGTTGTAGATACGCAGTATTTT. Protein: CASSLVVDTQYF.

As to this clonotype: A read error may explain this, as a much larger clone is one base away. V usage is TRBV7-3 and J usage is TRBJ2-5; D is uncertain. The CDR3 is 13 amino acids. Germline V gene lookup returns CDR1 SGHTA and CDR2 FQGTGA. Between the trimmed V and J ends, which lost 2 bases and 5 bases, there was a span of 9 bases. CDR3 nucleotide sequence: TGTGCCAGCAGCTTACATTGTTCTGAGACCCAGTACTTC. It specifies CASSLHCSETQYF. Full variable domain (outside the CDR3, taken from reference TRBV7-3 and TRBJ2-5): GAGVSQTPSNKVTEKGKYVELRCDPISGHTALYWYRQSLGQGPEFLIYFQGTGAADDSGLPNDRFFAVRPEGSVSTLKIQRTERGDSAVYLCASSLHCSETQYFGPGTRLLVL.

This clonotype was seen many times. The J gene is TRBJ2-5, the V gene TRBV12-3 or TRBV12-4, with unresolved D. This CDR3 comprises 13 residues. Trimming pared 6 bases from V and 5 bases from J, leaving 13 bases between. CDR3 sequence (DNA): TGTGCCAGCAGGCTGGGCCTGGGCGAGACCCAGTACTTC. Translated: CASRLGLGETQYF.

The chain combines TRBV10-1 with TRBJ1-1, with D uncertain. This CDR3 has 14 amino acids. Trimming took off 6 bases at V and 5 bases at J, with 16 bases between the two ends. The germline V gene has CDR1 WNHNN and CDR2 SYGVQD (reference sequence). This CDR3 reads CASSADTSGTEAFF. The CDR3, as DNA: TGCGCCAGCAGCGCAGACACCTCTGGGACTGAAGCTTTCTTT.

This clonotype was counted at least ten times. This chain joins TRBV27 and TRBJ1-4, with TRBD1 as a possible D gene (5 bases). Germline loops: CDR1 MNHEY, CDR2 SMNVEV (reference sequence). Trimming removed 1 base from V and 7 bases from J, with 13 bases in between. This CDR3 is 15 amino acids long. CDR3 bases: TGTGCCAGCAGTTTATTGCCAGGGAGGGGTGAAAAACTGTTTTTT. It translates to CASSLLPGRGEKLFF.

The J gene is TRBJ2-2, the V gene TRBV20-1; D gene ambiguous. The CDR3 length is 16 residues. From germline, CDR1 is DFQATT and CDR2 SNEGSKA (reference sequence). Trimming took off 3 bases at V and 0 bases at J, with 14 bases between the two ends. CDR3 nucleotide sequence: TGCAGTGCTAGCTCCCATTTCGCGGCGAACACCGGGGAGCTGTTTTTT. Its translation is CSASSHFAANTGELFF.